This entry lists 8 T cell receptor beta chains sequenced from one sample in a study of low-dose radiotherapy and immunotherapy resistance in tumors. Alpha- and beta-chain coverage of first-strand cDNA came from TRAV- and TRBV-specific primers. With a V-primer adapter and a constant-region primer, TCRs were amplified for about 20 PCR cycles. Each CDR3 protein is one row after TCRdb ran MiXCR on the reads. The sample lists under 110,000 distinct CDR3 sequences, 20% to 25% occurring once. Time point given: after trial treatment. The treatment is: LDRT plus nivolumab, ipilimumab, low-dose cyclophosphamide and aspirin (RACIN trial). The sample was PBMCs, taken after low-dose radiotherapy plus immunotherapy. The receptors here all came from a male donor with prostate cancer.

This clonotype came up many times. The V and J genes are TRBV6-5 and TRBJ2-3; 8 positions agree with TRBD2. After removal of 2 bases from V and 6 bases from J, the junction contained 10 bases not matched to a gene. The CDR3 extends over 16 amino acids. Germline-derived CDR1 and CDR2 are MNHEY and SVGAGI. This CDR3 is CASSYGQGLGSDTQYF. CDR3 bases: TGTGCCAGCAGTTACGGCCAGGGACTAGGTTCCGATACGCAGTATTTT.

This clonotype was seen ten or more times. The chain couples TRBV6-5 to TRBJ2-1; D tentatively reads TRBD1 or TRBD2 (5 bases each). Germline CDR1 reads MNHEY; CDR2 reads SVGAGI. The CDR3 covers 15 residues. Between the trimmed V and J ends, which lost 4 bases and 0 bases, there was a span of 10 bases. CDR3 loop: CASSSSGSSYNEQFF. In nucleotides, the CDR3 is TGTGCCAGCAGTTCCTCAGGGAGCTCCTACAATGAGCAGTTCTTC.

This clonotype has at least ten counts. V usage is TRBV7-2 and J usage is TRBJ2-7; the match to TRBD1 covers 9 bases. V lost 2 bases and J lost 6; bases outside the gene matches: 8. This CDR3 has 15 amino acids. Germline CDR1 is SGHTA and CDR2 is FQGNSA. The CDR3 nucleotides are TGTGCCAGCAGCTTACGGGGGACAGGGTCTCTCGAGCAGTACTTC. Amino acid sequence: CASSLRGTGSLEQYF.

This clonotype was seen repeatedly, ten times or more. The genes are TRBV30 and TRBJ2-4; TRBD1 agrees at 7 bases. The CDR3 contains 14 residues. Germline V gene data show CDR1 as GTSNPN and CDR2 as SVGIG (reference sequence). The V segment lost 2 bases and the J segment 7 bases; nucleotides outside the gene matches: 8. The CDR3 region is CAWSMDRMWNIQYF. The CDR3 DNA sequence: TGTGCCTGGAGTATGGACAGGATGTGGAACATTCAGTACTTC.

This rearrangement joins TRBV28 to TRBJ2-1; D might be TRBD2 (5 bases). The CDR3 is made up of 15 amino acids. Germline CDR1 MDHEN, CDR2 SYDVKM. The V end was cut by 3 bases, the J end by 6 bases, with 15 bases between. This CDR3 is CASSFGSAGSNEQFF. CDR3 DNA: TGTGCCAGCAGTTTCGGTAGTGCGGGTAGCAATGAGCAGTTCTTC. Together with reference TRBV28 and TRBJ2-1, the CDR3 gives the full variable domain: DVKVTQSSRYLVKRTGEKVFLECVQDMDHENMFWYRQDPGLGLRLIYFSYDVKMKEKGDIPEGYSVSREKKERFSLILESASTNQTSMYLCASSFGSAGSNEQFFGPGTRLTVL.

This clonotype was counted ten times or more. This chain links TRBV2 with TRBJ2-1; D might be TRBD1 or TRBD2, each matching 6 bases. Trimming took off 7 bases at V and 2 bases at J, with 15 bases between the two ends. The CDR3 covers 15 residues. Germline CDR1 SNHLY, CDR2 FYNNEI. The CDR3 DNA reads as TGTGCCAGCACCCTTGGGGGGCGGGCCTACAATGAGCAGTTCTTC. Its protein is CASTLGGRAYNEQFF.

This chain uses TRBV5-5 with TRBJ2-7, with 7 bases that match TRBD2. The germline CDR1 and CDR2 sequences are SGHKS and YYEKEE (reference sequence). The V gene end was trimmed by 2 bases and the J gene end by 3 bases; junction bases not matched to a gene: 8. This CDR3 is 15 amino acids long. Here the CDR3 DNA reads TGTGCCAGCAGCTTCTCTCTAGCGGAAAGCTACGAGCAGTACTTC. This codes for CASSFSLAESYEQYF.

This clonotype has ten or more counts. Relative to the germline gene, one junction end is altered; a read error may explain this. This chain links TRBV7-2 with TRBJ2-3; D is perhaps TRBD2 (7 bases). The germline CDR1 and CDR2 sequences are SGHTA and FQGNSA. This CDR3 is built from 15 residues. The CDR3 loop reads CASSLEEGGAETQYF. CDR3 nucleotides: TGTGCCAGCAGCTTAGAAGAGGGGGGGGCAGAAACGCAGTATTTT.